This entry features one TCR beta chain sequence. Its antigen remains unknown. The entry originates in a study of shared clonotypes between healthy human individuals. Whole-study results and caveats: A generally larger estimated richness was seen in naive subsets than in memory subsets.

Germline assignment: CDR1 SEHNR and CDR2 FQNEAQ (reference sequence). This CDR3 has 13 residues. V was pared by 10 bases and J by 0 bases, with 9 bases between. The data were produced by immunoSEQ multiplex PCR, yet TCRdb's version contains in-frame clones alone and is incomplete. The table records millions of clones, roughly 96% of them present only once. Material: naive CD4+ T cells sorted from blood. Subset in this sample: CD45RA+ positively selected. The sequence derives from a young man in good health. The chain combines TRBV7-9 with TRBJ2-2; weak D call: TRBD1 (6 bases). The CDR3, as DNA: TGTGCCAAAGGACAGACGAACACCGGGGAGCTGTTTTTT. This encodes CAKGQTNTGELFF.